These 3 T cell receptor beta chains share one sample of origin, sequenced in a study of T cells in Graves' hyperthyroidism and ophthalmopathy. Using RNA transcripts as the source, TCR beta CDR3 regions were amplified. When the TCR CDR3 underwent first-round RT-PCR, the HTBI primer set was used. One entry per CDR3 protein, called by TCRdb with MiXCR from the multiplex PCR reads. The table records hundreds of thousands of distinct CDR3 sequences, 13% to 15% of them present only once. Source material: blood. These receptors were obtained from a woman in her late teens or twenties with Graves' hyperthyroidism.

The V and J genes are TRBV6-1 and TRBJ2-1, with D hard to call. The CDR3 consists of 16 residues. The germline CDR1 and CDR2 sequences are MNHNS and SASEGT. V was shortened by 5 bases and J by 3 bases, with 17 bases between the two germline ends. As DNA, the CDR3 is TGTGCCAGCAGTCTCACAGACCAGACGCTCTACAATGAGCAGTTCTTC. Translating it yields CASSLTDQTLYNEQFF.

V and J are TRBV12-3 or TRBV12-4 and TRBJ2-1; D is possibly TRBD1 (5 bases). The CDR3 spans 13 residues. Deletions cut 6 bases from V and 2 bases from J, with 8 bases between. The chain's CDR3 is CASRDTAYNEQFF. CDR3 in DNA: TGTGCCAGCAGGGACACCGCCTACAATGAGCAGTTCTTC.

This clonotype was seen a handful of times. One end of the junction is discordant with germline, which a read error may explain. The CDR3 nucleotides read TGCAGCGCTGAAGGAGTAATGAACACTGAAGCTTTCTTT. It yields the protein CSAEGVMNTEAFF. J is TRBJ1-1 and V is TRBV29-1; D not certain. The CDR3 extends over 13 amino acids. The germline V gene encodes CDR1 SQVTM and CDR2 ANQGSEA.